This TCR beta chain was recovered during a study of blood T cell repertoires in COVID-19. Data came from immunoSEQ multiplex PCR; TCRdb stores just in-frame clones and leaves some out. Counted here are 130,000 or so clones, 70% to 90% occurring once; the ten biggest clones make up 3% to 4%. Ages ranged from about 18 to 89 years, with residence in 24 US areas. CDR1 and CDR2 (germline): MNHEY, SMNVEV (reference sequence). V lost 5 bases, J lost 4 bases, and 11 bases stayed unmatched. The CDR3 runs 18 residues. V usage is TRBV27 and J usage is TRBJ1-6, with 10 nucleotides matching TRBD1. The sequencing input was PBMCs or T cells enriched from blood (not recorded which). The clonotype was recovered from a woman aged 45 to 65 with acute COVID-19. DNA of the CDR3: TGTGCCAGCAGTGTCTACCGGGACAGGGGTGATTATAATTCACCCCTCCACTTT. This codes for CASSVYRDRGDYNSPLHF.